This T cell receptor beta chain was found in a study of PD-1 blockade in classical Hodgkin lymphoma. Trimming removed 0 bases at V and 6 bases at J, with 6 bases between. Germline V gene sequence: CDR1 SGHRS, CDR2 YFSETQ. CDR3 length: 13 amino acids. All patients experienced relapse after autologous stem cell transplantation, and brentuximab vedotin exposure was variable. Generated by immunoSEQ multiplex PCR, the TCRdb table keeps only in-frame clones and is missing some. Among roughly 34,000 clones listed, 76% were seen once. Comment on this clone: Its antigen is not known.

Broader study findings: The baseline diversity of complete responders showed similarity to that of newly diagnosed patients. Baseline TCR diversity was reportedly lower in newly diagnosed patients than in healthy donors. It was reported as lower still in relapsed/refractory patients. Nivolumab initiation under 1 year post-ASCT meant exclusion. CD8+ TCR diversity did not rise significantly by C4D1, unlike CD4+.

The sequence came from a human donor with classical Hodgkin lymphoma. The material sequenced was peripheral blood mononuclear cells (PBMCs), taken before the second cycle of nivolumab. This chain uses TRBV5-1 with TRBJ2-2, with a weak D call TRBD2 (6 bases). CDR3 sequence (DNA): TGCGCCAGCAGCTTGGGGGAGGCCGGGGAGCTGTTTTTT. Translation: CASSLGEAGELFF.